This T cell receptor (beta chain) was identified during a study of spatial heterogeneity in lung cancer. TCRdb recomputed calls from the 5' RACE reads with MiXCR, one row per CDR3 protein. In the table there are some 20,000 distinct CDR3 sequences, 15% to 20% of which are singletons. Overall study results and limits: Tumor mutation counts were tracked by expanded intratumoral alpha and beta TCR counts.

This sample's time point: sample taken at primary tumor resection. Germline CDR1 and CDR2: MNHNY and SVGAGI (reference sequence). Trimming stripped 7 bases from V and 5 bases from J, with 15 bases between. CDR3 size: 15 residues. In this sample, this clonotype turned up a few times. Its cognate antigen is unknown. Sequences were derived from lung tumor tissue, sampled at surgery. The rearrangement joins TRBV6-6 to TRBJ2-6, with D maybe TRBD2 (5 bases). The TCR sequence derives from a female donor with early-stage non-small cell lung cancer. Here the CDR3 DNA reads TGTGCCAGCAAGGGAGCAGGCCGACGGGCCAACGTCCTGACTTTC. It encodes CASKGAGRRANVLTF.